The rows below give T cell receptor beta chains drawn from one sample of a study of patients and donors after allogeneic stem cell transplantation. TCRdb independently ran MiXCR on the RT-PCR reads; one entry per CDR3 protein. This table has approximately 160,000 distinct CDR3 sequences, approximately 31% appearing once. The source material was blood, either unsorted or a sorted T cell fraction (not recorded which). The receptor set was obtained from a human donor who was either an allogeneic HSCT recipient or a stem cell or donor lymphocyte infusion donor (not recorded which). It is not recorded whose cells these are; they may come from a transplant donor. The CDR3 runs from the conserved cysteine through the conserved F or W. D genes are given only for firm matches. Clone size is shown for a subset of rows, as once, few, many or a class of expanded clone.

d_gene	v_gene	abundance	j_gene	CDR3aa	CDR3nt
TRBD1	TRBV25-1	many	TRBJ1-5	CTDRYSNQPQHF	TGTACGGACAGGTATAGCAATCAGCCCCAGCATTTT
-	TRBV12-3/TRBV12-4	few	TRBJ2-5	CASSLAEETQYF	TGTGCCAGCAGTTTGGCAGAAGAGACCCAGTACTTC
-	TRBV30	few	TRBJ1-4	CAWSDIQINEKLFF	TGTGCCTGGAGTGATATCCAGATTAATGAAAAACTGTTTTTT
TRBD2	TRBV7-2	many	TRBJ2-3	CASSLRTSGALTDTQYF	TGTGCCAGCAGCTTAAGGACTAGCGGGGCACTCACAGATACGCAGTATTTT
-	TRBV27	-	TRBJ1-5	CASSSSTGYQPQHF	TGTGCCAGCAGTTCATCAACAGGGTATCAGCCCCAGCATTTT
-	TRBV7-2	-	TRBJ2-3	CASSLAGRSTDTQYF	TGTGCCAGCAGCTTAGCAGGGCGGAGCACAGATACGCAGTATTTT
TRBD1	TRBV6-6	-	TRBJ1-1	CASRPPRTGKNTEAFF	TGTGCCAGCAGGCCACCCCGGACAGGAAAGAACACTGAAGCTTTCTTT
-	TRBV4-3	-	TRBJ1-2	CASSQESAGTYGYTF	TGCGCCAGCAGCCAAGAATCAGCAGGGACCTATGGCTACACCTTC
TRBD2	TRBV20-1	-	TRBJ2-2	CSARGLAGGNTGELFF	TGCAGTGCTAGAGGACTAGCGGGAGGGAACACCGGGGAGCTGTTTTTT
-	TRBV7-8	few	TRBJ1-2	CASSLALHNYGYTF	TGTGCCAGCAGCTTAGCGCTACACAACTATGGCTACACCTTC
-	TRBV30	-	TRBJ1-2	CAWARGRGYGYTF	TGTGCCTGGGCCCGAGGACGGGGCTATGGCTACACCTTC
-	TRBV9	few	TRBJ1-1	CASTRPANTEAFF	TGTGCCAGCACACGGCCCGCCAACACTGAAGCTTTCTTT